The entry that follows covers one T cell receptor (beta chain) sequence. Antigen: not known. This sequence may be a read error, since a much larger clone differs from it by one base. Since no conserved phenylalanine or tryptophan closes the CDR3, a read error is the likely cause. The DNA is omitted, as the CDR3 cannot be located on it reliably, and the CDR3 follows TCRdb's listing. The data are from a study of tumor and adjacent non-tumor tissue in lung cancer. Points from the study as a whole: Top 100 clones took a larger repertoire share in normal lung.

The library came from three nested PCR rounds adapted from ARM-PCR protocols. From the multiplex PCR reads, TCRdb called clonotypes with MiXCR, one entry per CDR3 protein. The sample lists fewer than 80,000 distinct CDR3 sequences, approximately 71% occurring once. The template was RNA from unsorted bulk tissue. Donors were chemotherapy-naive, newly diagnosed lung cancer surgical patients in China, August–November 2014. The specimen was lung tumor tissue. The sequence was collected from a woman in her seventies with non-small cell lung cancer.

The CDR3: CASSPLDGGETL. V is TRBV5-8 and J is TRBJ1-2. The CDR3 has 12 residues if both end residues are counted. Germline V CDR1 and CDR2: SGHTS, YDEGEE.